This entry concerns a single TCR beta chain. The sample belongs to a study of regulatory T cells in long-lasting Graves disease. Documented time point: newly diagnosed GD, antithyroid drugs for less than 3 months. Construction of the TCR library relied on RNA isolated from PBMCs. In building TCR beta libraries, iRepertoire HTBI primers were used together with Arm-PCR of CDR3 regions. TCRdb processed the multiplex PCR reads anew with MiXCR; each CDR3 protein has one entry. This table has 450,000 to 600,000 distinct CDR3 sequences, around 15% appearing once. The CDR3 runs 14 residues. Trimming removed 2 bases from V and 4 bases from J, with 11 bases in between. The germline gives CDR1 MNHEY, CDR2 SVGEGT. The data were also submitted as part of a second study, on T cells in Graves' hyperthyroidism and ophthalmopathy. From that report: Diagnoses rested on clinical symptoms, serum thyroxine and TRAb, thyroid ultrasound and orbital computed tomography.

Sequencing used peripheral blood mononuclear cells (PBMCs), obtained at new diagnosis, from a patient treated with antithyroid drugs. The sequence came from a man aged 40-55 years with Graves disease. This rearrangement joins TRBV6-2 or TRBV6-3 to TRBJ1-2; TRBD1 might be the D (5 bases). The CDR3 region has the DNA TGTGCCAGCAGTTACGGGTGGGGCTCCTATGGCTACACCTTC. This translates into CASSYGWGSYGYTF.